The entry that follows covers one T cell receptor beta chain sequence. The antigen is unknown. Repertoires were generated with immunoSEQ multiplex PCR, while TCRdb's copy carries only in-frame clones and drops some. The repertoire has some 43,000 clones, roughly 91% of them found once; the top ten carry 3.7%. The CDR3 covers 15 residues. Losses at the gene ends were 0 bases for V and 9 bases for J; bases not matched to a gene: 8. Germline V gene data show CDR1 as SGHRS and CDR2 as YFSETQ. This record comes from a study of neoadjuvant nivolumab and ipilimumab in lung cancer. Points from the study as a whole: Resected-tumor TCR richness correlated positively with pretherapy blood richness. TCR clonality did not significantly correlate with pathologic tumor regression. From pretherapy to surgery, tumor richness and clonality rose with dual therapy.

The clonotype was recovered from an adult with non-small cell lung cancer. Some clones in this sample may be carry-over from other donors' samples. The sample was blood, taken before neoadjuvant nivolumab, alone or with ipilimumab. This sequence joins TRBV5-1 and TRBJ2-1, with 8 bases fitting TRBD1. CDR3 sequence: CASSLAAGQVSEQFF. CDR3 coding DNA: TGCGCCAGCAGCTTGGCCGCGGGACAGGTGTCTGAGCAGTTCTTC.